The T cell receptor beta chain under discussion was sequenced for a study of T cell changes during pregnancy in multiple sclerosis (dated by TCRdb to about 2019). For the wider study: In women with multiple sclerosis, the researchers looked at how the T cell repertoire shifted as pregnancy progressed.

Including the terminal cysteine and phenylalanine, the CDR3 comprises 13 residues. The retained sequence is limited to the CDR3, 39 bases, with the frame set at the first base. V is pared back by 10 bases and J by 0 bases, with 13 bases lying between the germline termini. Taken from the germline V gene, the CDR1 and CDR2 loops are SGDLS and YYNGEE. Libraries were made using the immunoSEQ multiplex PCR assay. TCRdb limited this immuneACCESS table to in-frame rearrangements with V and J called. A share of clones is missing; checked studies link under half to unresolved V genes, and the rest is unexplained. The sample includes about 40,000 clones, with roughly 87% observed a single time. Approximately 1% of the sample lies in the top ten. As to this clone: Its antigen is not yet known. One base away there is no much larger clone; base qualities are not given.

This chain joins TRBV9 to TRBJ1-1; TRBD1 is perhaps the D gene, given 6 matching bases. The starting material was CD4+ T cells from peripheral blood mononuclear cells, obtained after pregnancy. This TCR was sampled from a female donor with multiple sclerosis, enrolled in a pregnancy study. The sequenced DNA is TGTGCCTCGGACAGCTGTTTGAACACTGAAGCTTTCTTT. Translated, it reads CASDSCLNTEAFF.